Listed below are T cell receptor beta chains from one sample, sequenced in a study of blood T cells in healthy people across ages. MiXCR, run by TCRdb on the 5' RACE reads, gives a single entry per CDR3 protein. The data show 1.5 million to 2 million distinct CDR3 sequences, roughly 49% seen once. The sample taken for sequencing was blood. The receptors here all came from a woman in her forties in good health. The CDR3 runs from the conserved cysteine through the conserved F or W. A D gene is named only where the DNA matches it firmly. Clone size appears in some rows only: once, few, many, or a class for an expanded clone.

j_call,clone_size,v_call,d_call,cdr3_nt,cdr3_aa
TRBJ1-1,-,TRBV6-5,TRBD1,TGTGCCAGCAGGGCGGACAGGGGGATAAACACTGAAGCTTTCTTT,CASRADRGINTEAFF
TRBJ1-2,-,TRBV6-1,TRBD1,TGTGCCAGCAGGAGAGGGACAGCGTATGGCTACACCTTC,CASRRGTAYGYTF
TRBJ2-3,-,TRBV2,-,TGTGCCAGCGGGGGCGCAGGGGACACAGATACGCAGTATTTT,CASGGAGDTDTQYF
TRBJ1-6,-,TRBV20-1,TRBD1,TGCAGTGCTAGAGATTTATGGTTGGGACAGGGTAATTCACCCCTCCACTTT,CSARDLWLGQGNSPLHF
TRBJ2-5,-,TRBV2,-,TGTGCCAGCAGTGCAGAACAGGGACAAGAGACCCAGTACTTC,CASSAEQGQETQYF
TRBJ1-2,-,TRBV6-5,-,TGTGCCAGCAGGCCCAGCAGGGGACCCACCTATGGCTACACCTTC,CASRPSRGPTYGYTF
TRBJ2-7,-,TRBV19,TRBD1,TGTGCCAGTAGTAGGACAGGGACGGATGAGCAGTACTTC,CASSRTGTDEQYF
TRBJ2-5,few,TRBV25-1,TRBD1,TGTGCCAGCAGTGAAGGGGACAGGGGGTGGAAGACCCAGTACTTC,CASSEGDRGWKTQYF
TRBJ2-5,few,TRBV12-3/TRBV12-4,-,TGTGCCAGCAGTTTGGTAGCGCGAAACAAAAAAGAGACCCAGTACTTC,CASSLVARNKKETQYF
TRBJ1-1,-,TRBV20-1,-,TGCAGTGCTAGAGATACAGAGAAGGGTCTCCCTGAAGCTTTCTTT,CSARDTEKGLPEAFF
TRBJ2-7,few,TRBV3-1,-,TGTGCCAGCAGCCAAGGGGGCAGGGCCCTCGACGAGCAGTACTTC,CASSQGGRALDEQYF
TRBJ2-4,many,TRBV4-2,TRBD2,TGTGCCAGCAGCCCCCGGGGGGGGGATCGAGCCAAAAACATTCAGTACTTC,CASSPRGGDRAKNIQYF
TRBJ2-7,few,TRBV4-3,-,TGCGCCAGCAGCCAAGACACGGACACCTACGAGCAGTACTTC,CASSQDTDTYEQYF
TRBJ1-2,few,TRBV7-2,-,TGTGCCAGCAGCTTAGACGGACAGATCCGAAGGGGTGGCTACACCTTC,CASSLDGQIRRGGYTF
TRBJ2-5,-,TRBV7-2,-,TGTGCCAGCAGCTTAGATCAAGGGTGGGAGACCCAGTACTTC,CASSLDQGWETQYF
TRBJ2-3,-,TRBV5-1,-,TGCGCCAGCAGCCCCCCAGTGGGCTACTCTAGCACAGATACGCAGTATTTT,CASSPPVGYSSTDTQYF
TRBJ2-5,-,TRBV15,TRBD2,TGTACCACCAGCAGCTCCCGGGGAGCGGGGTATGAGACCCAGTACTTC,CTTSSSRGAGYETQYF
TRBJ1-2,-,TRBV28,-,TGTGCCAGCAGCTCTCAAGAAGGACCCGGGACAATGTATGGCTACACCTTC,CASSSQEGPGTMYGYTF
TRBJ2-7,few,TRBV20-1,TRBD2,TGCAGTGCTAACCCTCCCCGGACTAGCTCCTACAATGAGCAGTACTTC,CSANPPRTSSYNEQYF
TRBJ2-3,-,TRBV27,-,TGTGCCAGCAGTTCAGCTCGCGGGGGCACAGATACGCAGTATTTT,CASSSARGGTDTQYF
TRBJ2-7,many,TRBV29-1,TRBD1,TGCAGCGTAAGACAGGGCCCCTACGAGCAGTACTTC,CSVRQGPYEQYF
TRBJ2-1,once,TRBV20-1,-,TGCAGTGCTAGACCTTTCCGGGACGGTGCCTACAATGAGCAGTTCTTC,CSARPFRDGAYNEQFF
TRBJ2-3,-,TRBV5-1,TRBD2,TGCGCCAGCAGCTTATCGGCGGGGGGAATCGGCACAGATACGCAGTATTTT,CASSLSAGGIGTDTQYF
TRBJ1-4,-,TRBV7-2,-,TGTGCCAGCAGCCAGAGCACTCGTAATGAAAAACTGTTTTTT,CASSQSTRNEKLFF
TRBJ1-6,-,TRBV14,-,TGTGCCAGCAGCCAAGGGGTCGGCAGTTATAATTCACCCCTCCACTTT,CASSQGVGSYNSPLHF
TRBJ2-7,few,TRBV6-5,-,TGTGCCAGCAAACGGGTATACGAGCAGTACTTC,CASKRVYEQYF
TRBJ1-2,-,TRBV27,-,TGTGCCAGCAGTTTATCTGGAAACTATAGCTACACCTTC,CASSLSGNYSYTF
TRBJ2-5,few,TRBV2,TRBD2,TGTGCCAGCACCGGGACTAGCGGGGGGCCTCAAGAGACCCAGTACTTC,CASTGTSGGPQETQYF
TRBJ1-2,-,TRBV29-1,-,TGCAGCGTTGACCACAGGGTCTATGGCTACACCTTC,CSVDHRVYGYTF
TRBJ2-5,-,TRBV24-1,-,TGTGCCACCAGTGATTTGCGATCCACAGGGAGTCGTGAGACCCAGTACTTC,CATSDLRSTGSRETQYF
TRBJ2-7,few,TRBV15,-,TGTGCCACCAGCAGAGATCCCCCGGTTGGAGGGGTTGTATACGAGCAGTACTTC,CATSRDPPVGGVVYEQYF
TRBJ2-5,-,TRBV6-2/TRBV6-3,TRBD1,TGTGCCAGCAGTTACGAAGGGGGCCGAGAGACCCAGTACTTC,CASSYEGGRETQYF
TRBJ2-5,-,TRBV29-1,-,TGCAGCGTTGAAGATCGTATGACCCAGTACTTC,CSVEDRMTQYF
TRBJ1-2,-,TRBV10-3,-,TGTGCCATCAGTGCCGGCTCGACAGTAGATGGCTACACCTTC,CAISAGSTVDGYTF
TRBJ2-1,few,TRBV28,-,TGTGCCAGCAGTTTTGGGCCCCACAATGAGCAGTTCTTC,CASSFGPHNEQFF
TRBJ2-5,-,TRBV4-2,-,TGTGCCAGCAGCCAAGACTTAACAGCCCAAGAGACCCAGTACTTC,CASSQDLTAQETQYF
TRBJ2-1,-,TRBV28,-,TGTGCCAGCAGCCCCGATCCCGCCCGCGAGCAGTTCTTC,CASSPDPAREQFF
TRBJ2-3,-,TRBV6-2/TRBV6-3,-,TGTGCCAGCAGAAGGACTCACACAGATACGCAGTATTTT,CASRRTHTDTQYF
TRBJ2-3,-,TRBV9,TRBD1,TGTGCCAGCAGCTACTATAGGGACAGTAGCACAGATACGCAGTATTTT,CASSYYRDSSTDTQYF
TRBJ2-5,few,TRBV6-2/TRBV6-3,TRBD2,TGTGCCAGCAGACGGGGGGGTCTACAAGAGACCCAGTACTTC,CASRRGGLQETQYF
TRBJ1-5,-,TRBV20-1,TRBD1,TGCAGTGCTAGGGGACAGGGTGATCAGCCCCAGCATTTT,CSARGQGDQPQHF
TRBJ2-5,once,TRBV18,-,TGTGCCAGCTCACCGTCCAGGGACAAGGAGCAGTACTTC,CASSPSRDKEQYF
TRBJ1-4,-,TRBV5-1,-,TGCGCCAGCAGCCCGGGGACCCCAGGAGAAAAACTGTTTTTT,CASSPGTPGEKLFF